This is a list of T cell receptor beta chains from one sample in a study of Graves' ophthalmopathy and Graves' hyperthyroidism. Each CDR3 protein gets one entry after TCRdb re-called the multiplex PCR reads with MiXCR. Counted here are around 1.1 million distinct CDR3 sequences, roughly 35% occurring once; the ten biggest clones make up around 10%. Sequencing input: peripheral blood or thyroid tissue (not recorded which). These receptors were obtained from an adult man with Graves' hyperthyroidism. The CDR3 runs from the conserved cysteine through the conserved F or W. Fields, in order: V gene, J gene, CDR3 protein.

TRBV18	TRBJ1-6	CASSPQGIPYNSPLHF
TRBV20-1	TRBJ1-1	CSAREVKGGNTEAFF
TRBV7-2	TRBJ2-2	CANSLGRTGELFF
TRBV4-1	TRBJ1-2	CASSQEMTGISDYGYTF
TRBV7-2	TRBJ2-7	CASSRKTSAEQYF
TRBV20-1	TRBJ1-2	CSARGQGGGYTF
TRBV7-2	TRBJ2-5	CASSLVTASLGYGQYF
TRBV5-1	TRBJ2-7	CASSKWDSFSYEQYF
TRBV29-1	TRBJ1-2	CSVEGSRTVYYGYTF
TRBV7-2	TRBJ1-1	CASSLAPGANTEAFF
TRBV7-2	TRBJ2-5	CASSSAGGRKTQYF
TRBV5-1	TRBJ2-2	CASSEQAMELFF
TRBV12-3/TRBV12-4	TRBJ1-1	CASSLDRGGIRTEAFF
TRBV7-2	TRBJ2-7	CASSSDRSSILREQYF
TRBV29-1	TRBJ1-1	CSSSSRGNTEAFF
TRBV27	TRBJ1-2	CAVPGGRFYYGYTF
TRBV12-3/TRBV12-4	TRBJ2-7	CASNDKPYEQYF
TRBV7-2	TRBJ1-1	CASSPSGGDTEAFF
TRBV7-8	TRBJ2-7	CASSFQGLDYEQYF
TRBV6-6	TRBJ2-7	CASSHGEKREQYF
TRBV15	TRBJ2-5	CATSRGTGQEETQYF
TRBV12-3/TRBV12-4	TRBJ1-1	CASTDIGDSDFLGAFF
TRBV11-2	TRBJ1-2	CASSSLGGQPYGYTF
TRBV6-5	TRBJ2-2	CASSPTQGLTGELFF
TRBV7-8	TRBJ1-5	CASSLDDGDLQPQHF
TRBV19	TRBJ1-5	CASSRTSPSNQPQHF
TRBV7-9	TRBJ1-6	CASGLRQGAPGDSPLHF
TRBV7-8	TRBJ2-7	CASSLAESGRSYEQYF
TRBV7-2	TRBJ1-5	CAISTDSNQPQHF
TRBV6-2/TRBV6-3	TRBJ2-7	CASSYSQYEQYF
TRBV4-3	TRBJ2-7	CASSQDFDYEQYF
TRBV4-3	TRBJ2-5	CASSQDLASGSKTQYF
TRBV9	TRBJ2-5	CASSEGTSGGAETQYF
TRBV15	TRBJ2-5	CASSPGLAGGLKETQYF
TRBV4-3	TRBJ1-5	CASSQELEGNQPQHF
TRBV20-1	TRBJ2-2	CSATNQGELFF
TRBV27	TRBJ2-5	CASSSITTQETQYF
TRBV2	TRBJ2-2	CASRGGKIGELFF
TRBV5-1	TRBJ2-7	CASSLGLAGSSYEQCF
TRBV19	TRBJ1-5	CASSQDTWGLRNQPQHF
TRBV20-1	TRBJ2-7	CSASDSRSSYEQYF
TRBV6-2/TRBV6-3	TRBJ1-1	CASSLLGQGHEAAFF
TRBV29-1	TRBJ2-7	CSVVTLGQGIYEQYF
TRBV20-1	TRBJ1-5	CSAGGADQPQHF
TRBV29-1	TRBJ1-5	CSYSWGTTQPQHF